A single sample is the source of the 13 T cell receptor beta chains below, sequenced in a study of blood T cell repertoires in COVID-19. Assay: immunoSEQ multiplex PCR; the TCRdb copy retains only in-frame clones and omits some. Of around 100,000 clones detected, 70% to 90% appear once; the ten largest clones hold more than 10%. The sequenced sample consisted of peripheral blood. These receptors were collected from a human donor in a cohort sampled during active COVID-19.

This clone showed up just a few times. J is TRBJ1-3 and V is TRBV6-5, with 7 bases fitting TRBD1. This CDR3 has 14 amino acids. The trim removed 6 bases at V and 1 base at J, leaving 3 bases unmatched. CDR1 is MNHEY and CDR2 is SVGAGI in the germline V gene. CDR3 coding DNA: TGTGCCAGCAGCATGACAGGGTCTGGAAACACCATATATTTT. This translates into CASSMTGSGNTIYF.

V gene TRBV13 combines with J gene TRBJ1-2; unclear D gene. Germline CDR1 is PRHDT and CDR2 is FYEKMQ (reference sequence). Trimming removed 5 bases from V and 4 bases from J, with 17 bases in between. This CDR3 region has 15 residues. Here the CDR3 reads CASSEGYTEFYGYTF. Here the CDR3 DNA reads TGTGCCAGCAGCGAGGGTTACACAGAGTTCTATGGCTACACCTTC.

This sequence joins TRBV25-1 and TRBJ1-2; possible D gene TRBD1, 5 bases. Germline values: CDR1 MGHDK, CDR2 SYGVNS. Trimming cost V 1 base and J 4 bases, with 10 bases left between them. The length of the CDR3 is 14 residues. The chain's CDR3 is CASSEFGGSYGYTF. For the CDR3, the DNA is TGTGCCAGCAGTGAATTCGGGGGATCCTATGGCTACACCTTC.

This chain joins TRBV5-1 and TRBJ2-7, with a weak D call TRBD2 (6 bases). This CDR3 has 16 amino acids. Germline CDR1 SGHRS, CDR2 YFSETQ. V was cut by 4 bases and J by 3 bases, with 20 bases left in between. In DNA, the CDR3 is TGCGCCAGCAGCACCCCCCGGGGTGGGGGGAACTACGAGCAGTACTTC. This translates into CASSTPRGGGNYEQYF.

This chain uses TRBV7-9 with TRBJ1-2, with a tentative D call TRBD1 (6 bases). The CDR3 extends over 15 amino acids. Germline V gene lookup returns CDR1 SEHNR and CDR2 FQNEAQ (reference sequence). With 0 bases removed from V and 8 bases from J, the gap between germline ends came to 16 bases. The CDR3 loop reads CASSLAGEQGRGYTF. CDR3 sequence (DNA): TGTGCCAGCAGCTTAGCGGGGGAACAGGGAAGGGGCTACACCTTC.

This clone was detected a few times. The rearrangement joins TRBV7-9 to TRBJ2-7; D unresolved. The V and J ends lost 5 bases and 2 bases respectively, with 4 bases between them. Germline V lookup: CDR1 SEHNR, CDR2 FQNEAQ (reference sequence). The CDR3 is made up of 11 amino acids. The CDR3 reads CASSNTYEQYF. The CDR3 nucleotides read TGTGCCAGCAGCAATACCTACGAGCAGTACTTC. Full variable domain (missing parts from reference TRBV7-9 and TRBJ2-7): DTGVSQNPRHKITKRGQNVTFRCDPISEHNRLYWYRQTLGQGPEFLTYFQNEAQLEKSRLLSDRFSAERPKGSFSTLEIQRTEQGDSAMYLCASSNTYEQYFGPGTRLTVT.

The chain carries TRBV4-2 and TRBJ2-7; 8 positions agree with TRBD2. After removal of 1 base from V and 1 base from J, the junction contained 12 bases not matched to a gene. The germline V gene has CDR1 LGHNA and CDR2 YNFKEQ. This CDR3 is 18 amino acids long. The CDR3 here is CASSQAGVLAGSSYEQYF. The CDR3 DNA reads as TGTGCCAGCAGCCAAGCAGGGGTTCTAGCGGGTTCTTCCTACGAGCAGTACTTC.

This chain links TRBV6-5 with TRBJ1-1; D is uncertain. This CDR3 has 13 residues. Germline V CDR1 and CDR2: MNHEY, SVGAGI. V dropped 7 bases and J dropped 4 bases, with 13 bases sitting between them. The CDR3 region has the DNA TGTGCCAGCACCCGACCGGGGAGCACTGAAGCTTTCTTT. This sequence encodes CASTRPGSTEAFF.

The V call is TRBV5-1, the J call TRBJ1-1, with no clear D. CDR1 and CDR2 from the germline V gene are SGHRS and YFSETQ. Trimming removed 6 bases at V and 5 bases at J, with 14 bases between. The CDR3 spans 13 residues. Written as DNA, the CDR3 is TGCGCCAGCAATAACCCCGCGGGGACTGAAGCTTTCTTT. This translates into CASNNPAGTEAFF.

The gene calls are TRBV7-9 and TRBJ2-7; no clear D gene. The CDR3 has 15 amino acids. V was trimmed by 6 bases and J by 0 bases, leaving 15 bases between them. CDR1 is SEHNR and CDR2 is FQNEAQ in the germline V gene (reference sequence). CDR3 in DNA: TGTGCCAGCAGACCCTCAACAGTGTCCTCCTACGAGCAGTACTTC. It specifies CASRPSTVSSYEQYF.

This chain connects TRBV5-4 to TRBJ2-1; TRBD2 matches at 16 bases. The CDR3 is made up of 17 amino acids. Germline V gene data show CDR1 as SGHNT and CDR2 as YYREEE (reference sequence). V trimming: 0 bases; J trimming: 8 bases; junction bases outside the gene matches: 5. The CDR3 bases are TGTGCCAGCAGCTTGGGTGGGACTAGCGGGAGGGATCATGAGCAGTTCTTC. It is translated as CASSLGGTSGRDHEQFF.

The chain couples TRBV5-1 to TRBJ2-3; weak D call: TRBD2 (6 bases). Germline values: CDR1 SGHRS, CDR2 YFSETQ. There are 14 residues in the CDR3. The V end lost 1 base, the J end lost 4 bases, and 10 bases lay between the germline ends. CDR3 nucleotides: TGCGCCAGCAGCTTGTATGGCGGGGCAGATACGCAGTATTTT. It translates to CASSLYGGADTQYF.

The chain carries TRBV7-2 and TRBJ2-1; 9 bases map to TRBD2. Germline V gene sequence: CDR1 SGHTA, CDR2 FQGNSA. The ends lost 5 bases at V and 7 bases at J; junction bases unmatched: 12. The CDR3 contains 16 residues. DNA for the CDR3: TGTGCCAGCAGCCCCCGGGCTAGCGGGAATGGGAATGAGCAGTTCTTC. Its protein product is CASSPRASGNGNEQFF.